The entry that follows covers one TCR beta chain sequence. No antigen is known for it. Base qualities are not recorded, but no much larger clone differs from it by a single base. Additional DNA sequences in this sample encode the identical CDR3. The data originate from a study of OX40 agonist ivuxolimab in advanced cancers. About the full investigation: Ivuxolimab, which targeted the costimulatory receptor OX40 (CD134), was an agonistic, fully human IgG2 monoclonal antibody. Intravenous ivuxolimab was administered to patients every 2 weeks at six dose levels: 0.01, 0.1, 0.3, 1.5, 3 and 10 mg/kg. Among the 50 to 55 dose-escalation patients, about 20 had hepatocellular carcinoma, roughly 15 melanoma, 9 renal cell carcinoma and 9 head and neck cancer. A male proportion of 70% to 90% and a mean age of about 60 years, ranging from about 23 to 90, were recorded for the dose-escalation cohort. Patients were allowed to have had prior anti-PD-1, anti-PD-L1 or anti-CTLA-4 therapy, and 40% of the dose-escalation patients had previously received checkpoint inhibitors. Partial responses occurred in three dose-escalation patients, of whom one had hepatocellular carcinoma and two had cutaneous melanoma. Peripheral TCRbeta sequencing was intended to test whether TCR sequence diversity was altered and clonal T-cell expansion was caused by ivuxolimab. The paper reports the monotherapy dose-escalation portion (N = 52 patients) of the phase I ivuxolimab trial.

Genomic DNA was extracted from sorted cells for sequencing of the TCRbeta CDR3 region. TCRbeta CDR3 regions were sequenced using the immunoSEQ Assay. TCRdb holds this immuneACCESS table with in-frame rearrangements only. Some clones are missing; in checked studies, unresolved V genes explain under half, and the rest has no known cause. Here the sample has about 100,000 clones; over 85% occur a single time. The top ten clones comprise roughly 0.8% of the sample. The trial excluded patients who had a history of autoimmune disease or who were on systemic immunosuppression. Peripheral blood for TCR sequencing was collected from all dose cohorts at baseline, on cycle 4 day 1, and on cycle 7 day 1. Samples came from an open-label, multicenter, first-in-human phase I dose-escalation trial of ivuxolimab. Adults with locally advanced or metastatic melanoma, renal cell carcinoma, hepatocellular carcinoma or head and neck squamous cell carcinoma were enrolled in the trial. Before TCR sequencing, CD4+ T cells and CD8+ T cells were sorted from peripheral blood as separate populations.

Looking up the germline V gene (reference sequence) yields CDR1 SGHNT and CDR2 YYREEE. The germline V end is reduced by 3 bases and the J end by 2 bases; junction bases left unmatched: 5. Including cysteine and phenylalanine, the CDR3 has 15 amino acids. Left in the record is the CDR3 DNA by itself, 45 bases read in frame from the first base. On the study overall, not on this receptor specifically: Clonal expansion of both CD4+ and CD8+ blood T cells was observed from baseline to week 6 at doses 0.1 to 3.0 mg/kg. In the 0.1-3.0 mg/kg groups, partial responders had among the lowest normalized peripheral clonal expansion, particularly in CD8+ T cells. The antigen specificity of the peripheral T cells that underwent clonal expansion was not determined. Low levels of normalized T-cell clonal expansion were also seen in some patients who did not respond. After ivuxolimab, more expanded clones were found on average in CD8+ T cells than in CD4+ T cells.

In this chain, TRBV5-4 is recombined with TRBJ1-1; TRBD1 fits 9 bases in the junction. The source of this sequence is an adult with an advanced solid tumor such as melanoma, head and neck, liver or kidney cancer. Material: CD4+ or CD8+ T cells sorted from blood, obtained in a trial of the OX40 agonist ivuxolimab. The CDR3 reads as follows: CASSWGGQGNTEAFF. The DNA reads as follows: TGTGCCAGCAGCTGGGGGGGACAGGGAAACACTGAAGCTTTCTTT.